This TCR beta chain was obtained from a study of cytomegalovirus exposure and HLA in healthy donors. Vbeta (60) and Jbeta (13) primers were used in the PCR. Clones were read by immunoSEQ multiplex PCR, and TCRdb kept only the in-frame ones, dropping some. The sample comprises 150,000 to 200,000 clones, 77% of which are singletons, and about 1.5% rests with the top ten. The V gene lost 5 bases and the J gene lost 1 base, with 11 bases spanning the gap. Germline V lookup: CDR1 SGHTA, CDR2 FQGNSA. CDR3 length: 14 amino acids. This clone showed up just a few times. No antigen is known for it. General study findings and limits: Upon later analysis, HLA-associated TCR beta chains proved more clonally expanded than other, equally common chains. A link between a missense DCLRE1C variant and TCR beta V- and J-gene trimming emerged from a later analysis.

The sample taken for sequencing was PBMCs. This chain links TRBV7-2 with TRBJ1-1; TRBD1 might be the D (5 bases). The TCR sequence derives from a woman in her 30s in good health and CMV-seronegative. CDR3 bases: TGTGCCAGCAGCCTTCAGGGTTGGAACACTGAAGCTTTCTTT. It encodes CASSLQGWNTEAFF. Full variable domain (remainder filled in from reference TRBV7-2 and TRBJ1-1): GAGVSQSPSNKVTEKGKDVELRCDPISGHTALYWYRQSLGQGLEFLIYFQGNSAPDKSGLPSDRFSAERTGGSVSTLTIQRTQQEDSAVYLCASSLQGWNTEAFFGQGTRLTVV.